This T cell receptor beta chain was captured in a study of T cell responses to AZD1222 COVID-19 vaccine. Remarks on this clone: What it binds is unknown.

CDR1 and CDR2 (germline): MNHEY, SVGAGI. The V end was cut by 9 bases, the J end by 0 bases, with 11 bases between. The CDR3 has 14 amino acids. Sequencing was performed with immunoSEQ multiplex PCR; in TCRdb, only in-frame clones are kept and a portion is missing. The sample consists of more than 140,000 clones, about 93% of them appearing once. Notes on the study in general: Unmutated variant regions are reportedly targeted by nearly half of spike-specific TCRs. Only a handful of AZD1222 recipients were seropositive at baseline.

The TCR originated in an adult in good health. V gene TRBV6-5 combines with J gene TRBJ2-2; either TRBD1 or TRBD2 may fit D (5 bases each). This sample comprised peripheral blood, obtained on day 0 of AZD1222 vaccination. Here the CDR3 DNA reads TGTGCCAGTGGGGGACGGGCGAACACCGGGGAGCTGTTTTTT. Encoded protein: CASGGRANTGELFF.